The rows below give T cell receptor beta chains drawn from one sample of a study of T cells in Graves' hyperthyroidism and ophthalmopathy. Each CDR3 protein is one row after TCRdb ran MiXCR on the multiplex PCR reads. The sample has around 520,000 distinct CDR3 sequences; about 14% are singletons. The source material was blood. Source of these receptors: a middle-aged woman with Graves' hyperthyroidism. The CDR3 runs from the conserved cysteine through the conserved F or W. A D gene is named only where the DNA matches it firmly. Expanded clones get a size class; other rows say once, few or many, or leave the size out.

D gene	V gene	J gene	clone size	CDR3 DNA	CDR3 protein
.	TRBV2	TRBJ1-2	many	TGTGCCAGCAGTGAGATGGGAGGTTTGGATGGCTACACCTTC	CASSEMGGLDGYTF
.	TRBV7-3	TRBJ2-1	many	TGTGCCAGCAGCTTTTCTGGCGGCTTAGGTGAGCAGTTCTTC	CASSFSGGLGEQFF
TRBD1	TRBV19	TRBJ1-1	few	TGTGCCAGTAGGCCGACAGGGGAGGCTGAAGCTTTCTTT	CASRPTGEAEAFF
.	TRBV29-1	TRBJ2-7	.	TGCAGCGTTGAAGATGGAGTGTCCTACGAGCAGTACTTC	CSVEDGVSYEQYF
.	TRBV5-1	TRBJ2-1	many	TGCGCCAGCAGCTTGAGGGGGGAGTCCTACAATGAGCAGTTCTTC	CASSLRGESYNEQFF
.	TRBV18	TRBJ2-5	few	TGTGCCAGCTCACCACCGGGGGGGCCCGGAGAGACCCAGTACTTC	CASSPPGGPGETQYF
.	TRBV5-1	TRBJ2-6	.	TGCGCCAGCAGCCCACCCTTAGCGTCTGGGGCCAACGTCCTGACTTTC	CASSPPLASGANVLTF
.	TRBV20-1	TRBJ2-1	.	TGCAGTGCTAGGGTCCTTGGCTACAATGAGCAGTTCTTC	CSARVLGYNEQFF
.	TRBV19	TRBJ2-1	.	TGTGCCAGTAGTGGGACCAATTATCGGTATGAGCAGTTCTTC	CASSGTNYRYEQFF
.	TRBV30	TRBJ1-5	.	TGTGCCTGGAGTGTGGACGGACGGAAGGGTCAGCCCCAGCATTTT	CAWSVDGRKGQPQHF
TRBD2	TRBV14	TRBJ2-3	many	TGTGCCAGCAGCCAAGATCGGGGTACTAGCGGGAGAAGAGATACGCAGTATTTT	CASSQDRGTSGRRDTQYF
TRBD1	TRBV4-2	TRBJ1-2	few	TGTGCCAGCAGCCCAAAGACAGGGGGCCATGGCTACACCTTC	CASSPKTGGHGYTF
TRBD1	TRBV2	TRBJ1-1	many	TGTGCCAGCAATCGGACAGGGAGGGGCACTGAAGCTTTCTTT	CASNRTGRGTEAFF
.	TRBV24-1	TRBJ1-6	many	TGTGCCACCAGTGATGGAAATTCACCCCTCCACTTT	CATSDGNSPLHF
.	TRBV10-3	TRBJ1-1	.	TGTGCCATCAGCTCAGGACAAATGAACACTGAAGCTTTCTTT	CAISSGQMNTEAFF
.	TRBV15	TRBJ2-3	.	TGTGCCACCAGCAGAGATCTGGGGGCTTGGACAGATACGCAGTATTTT	CATSRDLGAWTDTQYF
.	TRBV19	TRBJ2-7	few	TGTGCCAGTAGTTACCGGGACAACTACGAGCAGTACTTC	CASSYRDNYEQYF
.	TRBV12-3/TRBV12-4	TRBJ2-2	many	TGTGCCAGCCGCCAACTAGGGCTGGTGAACACCGGGGAGCTGTTTTTT	CASRQLGLVNTGELFF
.	TRBV20-1	TRBJ2-1	.	TGCAGTGCTAGAGGAGGACTGTTACTGGATGAGCAGTTCTTC	CSARGGLLLDEQFF
TRBD1	TRBV7-9	TRBJ1-4	many	TGTGCCAGCAGCTTCGGGACAGCCCAGGAAAAACTGTTTTTT	CASSFGTAQEKLFF
TRBD2	TRBV2	TRBJ2-3	many	TGTGCCAGCAGTGCCTACCCCACTAGCGGGATGGCAGATACGCAGTATTTT	CASSAYPTSGMADTQYF
TRBD1	TRBV29-1	TRBJ2-2	many	TGCAGCGGGCAGGGACAGGGTCGATCCGGGGAGCTGTTTTTT	CSGQGQGRSGELFF
TRBD1	TRBV5-1	TRBJ2-5	.	TGCGCCAGCAGCATAACCGGGACAGCAATGGAGACCCAGTACTTC	CASSITGTAMETQYF
.	TRBV6-1	TRBJ1-5	many	TGTGCCAGCAGTGCGGGAAATAATCAGCCCCAGCATTTT	CASSAGNNQPQHF
.	TRBV27	TRBJ2-1	many	TGTGCCAGCAGTTCCCCGACTGGGTACAATGAGCAGTTCTTC	CASSSPTGYNEQFF
.	TRBV20-1	TRBJ1-1	many	TGCAGTGCTAGGGAGACAGTGAACACTGAAGCTTTCTTT	CSARETVNTEAFF
.	TRBV5-1	TRBJ1-2	.	TGCGCCAGCAGCTTGGAAGGGGAGGATGGCTACACCTTC	CASSLEGEDGYTF
.	TRBV29-1	TRBJ2-1	.	TGCAGCGTTGGGGAGTACAATGAGCAGTTCTTC	CSVGEYNEQFF
.	TRBV24-1	TRBJ2-7	.	TGTGCCACCAGTGATTTAGAGAGCAACGAGCAGTACTTC	CATSDLESNEQYF
TRBD2	TRBV12-3/TRBV12-4	TRBJ2-1	.	TGTGCCAGCGCCTTGCGGACTAGCGGTTACAATGAGCAGTTCTTC	CASALRTSGYNEQFF
TRBD1	TRBV2	TRBJ1-4	many	TGTGCCAGACAGGGGAGGGACAGTGAAAAACTGTTTTTT	CARQGRDSEKLFF
TRBD2	TRBV27	TRBJ2-2	many	TGTGCCAGCAGTTTACTCCTGGGGGGGGGACCCGGGGAGCTGTTTTTT	CASSLLLGGGPGELFF